Below are 9 T cell receptor beta chains sequenced from a single sample in a study of blood T cell repertoires in COVID-19. The repertoire was sequenced with immunoSEQ multiplex PCR; TCRdb's copy has only in-frame clones and lacks some. Of some 150,000 clones detected, under 85% appear once; the ten largest clones hold more than 1.5%. Sequenced: peripheral blood. The receptors stem from a human donor in a cohort sampled during active COVID-19.

The chain employs TRBV5-1 and TRBJ2-6; 9 nucleotides align to TRBD1. V shed 6 bases and J 4 bases; nucleotides not matched to a gene: 17. The CDR3 is made up of 19 amino acids. Germline assignment: CDR1 SGHRS and CDR2 YFSETQ. The CDR3 DNA sequence: TGCGCCAGCACCGCTCCCCCGGGACAGGGAAATTTCGGGGCCAACGTCCTGACTTTC. Residues: CASTAPPGQGNFGANVLTF.

This clone was recorded only once. J is TRBJ2-1 and V is TRBV18, with TRBD2 matching over 11 bases. Germline V gene data show CDR1 as KGHSH and CDR2 as LQKENI. V gave up 2 bases and J gave up 0 bases; unmatched junction bases: 6. The CDR3 is made up of 18 amino acids. The CDR3 loop reads CASSPVTSGTSSYNEQFF. CDR3 DNA: TGTGCCAGCTCACCAGTGACTAGCGGGACGAGCTCCTACAATGAGCAGTTCTTC.

V is TRBV21-1 and J is TRBJ1-5. TRBV21-1 is a pseudogene segment. The CDR3 spans 17 residues. The CDR3 here is CASSKEICGPSNQPQHF. The CDR3, as DNA: TGTGCCAGCAGCAAAGAGATTTGCGGGCCTAGCAATCAGCCCCAGCATTTT.

V is TRBV12-5 and J is TRBJ2-2; 9 nucleotides align to TRBD1. Germline V gives CDR1 LGHNT, CDR2 FRNRAP. CDR3 length: 15 residues. V dropped 1 base and J dropped 4; count of bases not matched to a gene: 1. CDR3 loop: CASGLGQGGTGELFF. As DNA, the CDR3 is TGTGCTAGTGGTTTGGGACAGGGGGGCACCGGGGAGCTGTTTTTT.

The table lists this clone with a few counts. The rearrangement uses TRBV7-9 and TRBJ1-1; 8 bases map to TRBD1. This CDR3 contains 14 residues. V lost 5 bases to trimming and J lost 8 bases; unmatched junction nucleotides: 10. Looked up from germline, CDR1 is SEHNR and CDR2 is FQNEAQ (reference sequence). The CDR3, as DNA: TGTGCCAGCAGCACACAGGGGGGACGTGCCGAAGCTTTCTTT. It is translated as CASSTQGGRAEAFF.

The chain combines TRBV6-5 with TRBJ2-7; TRBD1 matches 10 bases. J lost 2 bases, V lost 7 bases, and 5 bases had no gene match. The germline CDR1 and CDR2 sequences are MNHEY and SVGAGI. The CDR3 is 14 residues long. CDR3 nucleotide sequence: TGTGCCAGCACCACGGACAGGGGGGCCTACGAGCAGTACTTC. It codes for CASTTDRGAYEQYF.

The chain has TRBV15 and TRBJ1-1; a possible D gene is TRBD1 (5 bases). This CDR3 is built from 15 residues. The V gene lost 2 bases and the J gene lost 1 base, with 11 bases spanning the gap. The germline CDR1 and CDR2 sequences are LNHNV and YYDKDF (reference sequence). The CDR3 nucleotides are TGTGCCACCAGCAGACGGACGACAGAGAACACTGAAGCTTTCTTT. Protein: CATSRRTTENTEAFF.

Remarks on this clone: A junction end diverges from the germline sequence, so it may reflect a read error. V is TRBV3-1 (or the pseudogene TRBV3-2) and J is TRBJ2-7; tentatively, D is TRBD2 (6 bases). Looked up from germline, CDR1 is LGHDT and CDR2 is YNNKEL (reference sequence). CDR3 length equals 11 residues. CDR3 nucleotide sequence: TGTGCCAGCAGCCCCCGGGACTGGCCGTGCTTC. Amino acids: CASSPRDWPCF.

V usage is TRBV6-5 and J usage is TRBJ2-3; the D gene is possibly TRBD2 (5 bases). Germline values: CDR1 MNHEY, CDR2 SVGAGI. The CDR3 has 14 amino acids. Trimming cost V 3 bases and J 8 bases, with 15 bases left between them. CDR3 coding DNA: TGTGCCAGCAGTTATGCCCTGTTGGCGGGTACGCAGTATTTT. This codes for CASSYALLAGTQYF.